The present T cell receptor beta chain was sequenced within a study of cytomegalovirus exposure and HLA in healthy donors (TCRdb year 2017). Describing the broader study: In an earlier analysis of 587 of the donors, around 300 Gb of sequence data and 90 million to 120 million unique TCR beta sequences from roughly 190 million T cells were reported. Roughly 290 gigabases of sequencing data and around 85 million unique TCR sequences made up an early release that covered several hundred HLA-typed donors. Among the roughly 400 genotyped donors, around 81% belonged to the genetic ancestry cluster associated with self-reported Caucasian donors. The aim of the study was to test whether cataloging public T cell receptors could identify signatures of past pathogen exposure. The study profiled the T cell repertoires of under 700 subjects by immunosequencing and related them to cytomegalovirus serostatus. Besides the first cohort of around 670 subjects, a separate validation cohort made up of 120 different subjects was used. To predict cytomegalovirus infection status, the study brought together high-throughput TCR immunosequencing, statistical association of individual TCRs with disease status, and machine learning. In a later analysis, previously published TCR beta repertoires from several hundred donors were re-analyzed and high-resolution HLA genotyping was added so that TCR occurrence patterns could be studied. Rather than drawing on any new phenotypic data, the later analysis identified candidate immune exposures from TCR beta sequences and the way those sequences occurred across donors. To decide whether each TCR beta V gene segment behaved as functional or pseudogenic, an earlier analysis of some 570 of the donors relied on high-throughput TCR beta sequencing. Donor age, sex, ethnicity and CMV serostatus were compiled together with the repertoire data. A later genetic analysis took genome-wide SNP genotypes for about three fifths of the 666 donors and used that subset as a discovery cohort. Every repertoire in the discovery cohort had been generated on one and the same sequencing platform. HLA typing included class I and class II loci at four-digit resolution. Typing coverage varied by locus: about 620-630 donors for A, B, C, DRB1 and DQB1; around 560 for DQA1; approximately 570 for DPA1; under 490 for DPB1. Roughly 5 DR-DQ haplotypes were handled as single units for association and clustering, since linkage in the cohort was strong. Across about 370 genotyped donors of the cohort, an average of roughly 250,000 unique TCR beta nucleotide sequences per donor were sequenced, and roughly 20% of those sequences were non-productive.

Results the study describes overall, beyond this receptor: Roughly uniform sequencing depth across donors was assumed in presence/absence analyses, although this assumption may not hold. According to a later analysis, most CMV-associated TCR beta chains appeared to be HLA-restricted, and the HLA associations seemed to be driven largely by CMV exposure. Because HLA typing was unavailable for some donors at each locus, only the typed subset was used in association tests. Assigning TCR associations to individual alleles was difficult when HLA alleles, especially DR and DQ, strongly co-occurred. Three of the identified cytomegalovirus-associated TCR beta chains were confirmed in vitro to be specific for cytomegalovirus antigens. Because the 87-base-pair reads could not distinguish some IMGT-functional V segments, including TRBV6-2 and TRBV6-3, those segments were excluded. In an earlier analysis of roughly 560 of the donors, most TCR beta V segments were observed in productive rearrangements about 87% or about 30% of the time, broadly matching IMGT annotations. CMV serostatus was the only immune exposure information available for the cohort. In a later genetic analysis, fewer N-insertions in productive TCRs were reported among donors in an Asian-associated ancestry cluster than the roughly 670-donor mean. Compared with equally common non-associated chains, HLA-associated TCR beta chains in a later analysis were more clonally expanded and had lower generation probabilities. Correlated functional status among segregating V segments might reflect linkage disequilibrium, but an unknown experimental factor could not be ruled out. The earlier analysis of 450 to 700 of the donors excluded some 16 rarely observed V segments, including chromosome 9 orphons, because counts were too low. In a later analysis, several top co-occurrence clusters were reported to appear linked to parvovirus B19, influenza, CMV and Epstein-Barr virus. The sequencing pipeline was judged likely to have produced a cluster of highly shared sequence variants as a technical artifact. In this cohort, only TCR beta chains were sequenced, and detectable features were limited by the absence of alpha or paired-chain data. The classifier was reported to diagnose cytomegalovirus status with high specificity and sensitivity in both the original cohort and the validation cohort. A later genetic analysis associated a missense DCLRE1C variant with V-gene and J-gene trimming of TCR beta chains, and an independent cohort replicated the association. A total of 150 to 200 TCR beta chains were listed by the study as associated with cytomegalovirus. Specific HLA alleles were associated with some 15,000 TCR beta sequences at a false discovery rate of 0.05 in a later analysis. The authors suggested that the approach could potentially be extended to other disease states and immunological phenotypes. A further reported finding was that TCR beta sequences accurately predicted the HLA-A and HLA-B alleles for most subjects in the first cohort. Most TCR sequences were seen in very few donors, while some public TCRs were found in many individuals. According to a later analysis, TCR association rates differed among HLA loci, with DRB1 alleles showing the most associated TCRs and HLA-C alleles showing the fewest.

The cohort comprised fewer than 700 healthy bone marrow donors. At the time of sampling, all cohort members were nominally healthy, though unrecorded immune exposures were likely present. The donor was CMV seronegative and was included in the group of 352 seronegative cohort members. A peripheral blood sample was provided by each donor, and peripheral blood mononuclear cells were used for TCR beta sequencing. Genomic DNA was extracted from the blood cell samples with the Qiagen DNeasy Blood Extraction Kit. The method was the immunoSEQ multiplex PCR assay. The multiplex PCR relied on a mix of 60 forward primers for TCR Vbeta segments and 13 reverse primers for TCR Jbeta segments. The CDR3 region of rearranged TCR beta genes was amplified from genomic DNA with a multiplex PCR assay. Amplified TCR beta libraries were sequenced as 87-base-pair reads on the Illumina HiSeq System. The authors processed their data as follows. A later analysis counted some 74 million unique TCR beta chains across the 600 to 850 repertoires, and some 12 million of these chains were shared by at least two donors. Raw reads were error-corrected and collapsed into unique sequences with a nearest-neighbor algorithm that merged closely related sequences to remove PCR and sequencing errors. To assign V, D and J gene segments, CDR3 sequences were aligned to IMGT reference sequences. For a sequence to be retained, a match of at least six nucleotides was required to both a V gene segment and a J gene segment. Rearrangements were classified as productive when the CDR3 lacked stop codons and remained in frame with V and J, and all other rearrangements were classified as non-productive. Following IMGT convention, CDR3 was defined as the stretch from the second conserved V-encoded cysteine to the conserved J-encoded phenylalanine. In an earlier analysis of 587 of the donors, sequences lacking an unambiguous match to a single V gene segment were excluded. In an earlier analysis of 450 to 700 of the donors, V segments were called functional above 56.7% productive rearrangements and were called segregating when the between-donor standard deviation exceeded 5%. A statistical classification framework was built to diagnose cytomegalovirus status from the catalog of TCR beta chain sequences. V and J gene assignment, in a later analysis, came from comparing TCR nucleotide sequences with IMGT/GENE-DB human TR gene sequences. The TCRdist pipeline was used in a later analysis to assign CDR3 sequences and most-parsimonious VDJ recombination scenarios. In a later analysis, each TCR beta chain was defined by its CDR3 amino acid sequence together with its V-gene family, and reads without a unique V-gene family were excluded. As a way to deal with suspected cross-contamination and a sequencing artifact, a later analysis dropped 592 nucleotide sequences that were highly shared and had low generation probability. In a later analysis, a clonal expansion index was calculated for each public chain from normalized within-repertoire ranks of inferred template counts. Generation probabilities in a later analysis came from a VDJ recombination model fitted to out-of-frame rearrangements, and those results were checked against IGoR. A later analysis scored TCR-TCR, TCR-HLA and TCR-CMV co-occurrence with hypergeometric tests, applying a repertoire-size bias correction to TCR pairs. A later analysis estimated false discovery rates by permuting HLA or CMV assignments 20 times. In a later analysis, co-occurring TCRs were grouped using DBSCAN, with TCRdist sequence similarity added in when clustering inside HLA-allele-positive subsets. Co-occurrence clustering excluded repertoires with fewer than 30,000 or more than 120,000 public chains, plus five with anomalous nucleotide sharing. TCRdb holds this immuneACCESS table with in-frame rearrangements only. Some clones are missing; in checked studies, unresolved V genes explain under half, and the rest has no known cause. V and J calls and clone size come straight from that table; D and trimming were deduced from the DNA. Counted in this sample were about 98,000 clones; roughly two thirds of them appeared once. About 2.5% of the sample belongs to the ten largest clones.

V lost 6 bases and J lost 8 bases, and the count of bases not matched to a germline gene is 9. The CDR3 spans 13 residues, from the cysteine through the phenylalanine. This entry keeps only the CDR3 DNA: 39 bases, framed from base 1. CDR1 and CDR2 (LNHDA, SQIVND) derive from the germline V gene (reference sequence). This clone turned up a few times. Its target antigen remains unknown. One base away there is no much larger clone; base qualities are not given. The source is a man between 50 and 59 years old in good health and CMV-seronegative. The receptor chain draws on TRBV19 and TRBJ1-2; the central 7 bases match TRBD1. The source material was PBMCs. The CDR3 amino acid sequence is: CASSPTGYSGYTF. In nucleotide form, the sequence is TGTGCCAGTAGCCCGACAGGGTATAGCGGCTACACCTTC.